The 15 T cell receptor beta chains below all came from one sample that was sequenced in a study of tumor-infiltrating lymphocytes in oesophageal squamous cell carcinoma. Each CDR3 protein gets one entry after TCRdb re-called the PCR reads with MiXCR. In the table there are approximately 18,000 distinct CDR3 sequences, over 40% of which are singletons. Sequencing was done on a sample of normal esophageal tissue next to the tumor. The receptors come from a female donor with esophageal squamous cell carcinoma.

The rearrangement joins TRBV7-6 to TRBJ2-2; 9 bases are a match to TRBD1. The V and J ends lost 3 bases and 6 bases, in that order; junction bases with no gene match: 5. The CDR3 has 15 amino acids. Germline V gene sequence: CDR1 SGHVS, CDR2 FNYEAQ. CDR3 bases: TGTGCCAGCAGCTTTCCGACAGGGGGTCCCGGGGAGCTGTTTTTT. This translates into CASSFPTGGPGELFF.

This clonotype has a single count. The chain is built from TRBV7-3 and TRBJ2-3, with D unclear. Trimming pared 1 base from V and 4 bases from J, leaving 6 bases between. The CDR3 has 13 residues. Germline V gene data show CDR1 as SGHTA and CDR2 as FQGTGA. The CDR3 sequence: CASSLMAADTQYF. CDR3 bases: TGTGCCAGCAGCTTAATGGCAGCAGATACGCAGTATTTT.

This clonotype was observed at least ten times. This clone may be a read error of a much larger clone one base away. This rearrangement joins TRBV7-2 to TRBJ2-7; D is perhaps TRBD1 (5 bases). Trimming took 6 bases from V and 7 from J, leaving 13 bases between them. Germline values: CDR1 SGHTA, CDR2 FQGNSA. The CDR3 covers 12 residues. The DNA of the CDR3 is TGTGCCAGCAGGCGCCTAGGGGATGAGCAGTACTTC. It specifies CASRRLGDEQYF.

Only a few counts were recorded for this clonotype. In nucleotides, the CDR3 is TGTGCCAGCAGCTTACTAGCGGGAGGGCCTAATGAGCAGTTCTTC. This encodes CASSLLAGGPNEQFF. The chain couples TRBV7-6 to TRBJ2-7, with TRBD2 matching over 12 bases. Matching the DNA end better, TRBJ2-1 makes the J call doubtful. CDR3 length: 15 residues. Per germline, CDR1 SGHVS and CDR2 FNYEAQ.

The rearrangement uses TRBV2 and TRBJ1-1; D is uncertain. The J call may be faulty, since TRBJ2-2 better matches the DNA end. There are 16 residues in the CDR3. Per germline, CDR1 SNHLY and CDR2 FYNNEI. The CDR3 is CASSEAGYKRTGELFF. In nucleotides, the CDR3 is TGTGCCAGCAGTGAAGCAGGGTATAAGAGGACCGGGGAGCTGTTTTTT.

V and J are TRBV7-8 and TRBJ2-3; 10 bases match TRBD2. Trimming at V came to 0 bases and at J to 5 bases, leaving 8 bases not matched to a gene. Germline CDR1 SGHVS, CDR2 FQNEAQ. CDR3 length: 17 amino acids. CDR3 protein: CASSLARGSGRQDTQYF. The CDR3 DNA reads TGTGCCAGCAGCTTAGCCCGTGGTAGCGGGAGGCAAGATACGCAGTATTTT. Full variable domain (missing parts from reference TRBV7-8 and TRBJ2-3): GAGVSQSPRYKVAKRGQDVALRCDPISGHVSLFWYQQALGQGPEFLTYFQNEAQLDKSGLPSDRFFAERPEGSVSTLKIQRTQQEDSAVYLCASSLARGSGRQDTQYFGPGTRLTVL.

A word on this clonotype: No conserved phenylalanine or tryptophan is present at the end of the CDR3, so a read error is the likely explanation. The DNA is omitted, as the CDR3 cannot be located on it reliably, and the CDR3 follows TCRdb's listing. The gene calls are TRBV7-6 and TRBJ2-6; the table's D call of TRBD1 was not tested on the DNA. CDR1 is SGHVS, CDR2 FNYEAQ, per germline. The CDR3 is 16 residues long, counting both termini. The chain's CDR3 is CASSLAGVYNEQFFGA.

This sequence joins TRBV28 and TRBJ2-7; D perhaps matches TRBD1 (5 bases). The DNA matches TRBJ2-1 better at its end, which makes the J call doubtful. CDR3 length: 13 residues. The V gene's germline CDR1 is MDHEN and CDR2 SYDVKM. CDR3 nucleotide sequence: TGTGCCAGCACCGAAAGCAGGGCTCGGGAGCAGTTCTTC. Encoded protein: CASTESRAREQFF.

The chain has TRBV9 and TRBJ1-5, with unresolved D. The CDR3 has 14 residues. Germline loops: CDR1 SGDLS, CDR2 YYNGEE. V was shortened by 3 bases and J by 6 bases, with 13 bases between the two germline ends. The chain's CDR3 is CASSAGTGGQPQHF. CDR3 nucleotide sequence: TGTGCCAGCAGCGCCGGAACCGGCGGTCAGCCCCAGCATTTT.

V is TRBV7-2 and J is TRBJ2-7; D is undetermined. This CDR3 comprises 15 residues. Germline CDR1 SGHTA, CDR2 FQGNSA. Deletions cut 5 bases from V and 1 base from J, with 15 bases between. CDR3 nucleotide sequence: TGTGCCAGCAGCCCCGGGTCGGACGGTTCCTACGAGCAGTACTTC. Translation gives CASSPGSDGSYEQYF.

The table lists this clonotype with a few counts. Mismatch with germline at one junction end may stem from a read error. The chain combines TRBV7-6 with TRBJ2-7; no firm D call. This CDR3 region has 12 residues. Germline V gene sequence: CDR1 SGHVS, CDR2 FNYEAQ. The CDR3 loop is CASSHLESPLHF. DNA of the CDR3: TGTGCCAGCAGTCACTTGGAATCACCCCTCCACTTC.

Here the CDR3 reads CASSFWSGGGNEQFF. The CDR3 coding sequence is TGTGCCAGCAGTTTTTGGTCAGGGGGGGGGAATGAGCAGTTCTTC. The chain employs TRBV28 and TRBJ2-7; perhaps D is TRBD1 or TRBD2 (7 bases each). The J call is doubtful: the DNA matches TRBJ2-1 better. The CDR3 covers 15 residues. Per the germline V gene, CDR1 is MDHEN and CDR2 is SYDVKM.

The chain combines TRBV30 with TRBJ1-6, with 8 bases fitting TRBD1. This CDR3 comprises 15 residues. Germline CDR1 and CDR2: GTSNPN and SVGIG (reference sequence). V gave up 3 bases and J gave up 9 bases; unmatched junction bases: 10. This CDR3 is CAWSRFGQGGSPLHF. The CDR3 coding sequence is TGTGCCTGGAGCCGATTTGGACAGGGTGGTTCACCCCTCCACTTT.

Worth noting for this clonotype: Germline is not matched at one junction end, which may reflect a read error. CDR3 sequence: CASSLAGGVEQFF. DNA of the CDR3: TGTGCTAGCAGCTTAGCGGGAGGCGTTGAGCAGTTCTTC. The rearrangement uses TRBV7-7 and TRBJ2-1, with 10 bases identical to TRBD2. The CDR3 covers 13 residues. The germline CDR1 and CDR2 sequences are SSHAT and FNYEAQ (reference sequence).

This clonotype has ten or more counts. This could be a read error, since a much larger clone is one nucleotide away. The CDR3 sequence: CASSKGLAGYNEQYF. The CDR3 nucleotides read TGTGCCAGCTCAAAGGGACTAGCGGGATACAATGAGCAGTACTTC. The V call is TRBV18, the J call TRBJ2-5; 13 positions match TRBD2. The germline V gene has CDR1 KGHSH and CDR2 LQKENI. CDR3 size: 15 residues. V shed 5 bases, J shed 11 bases, and the junction held 11 bases outside the gene matches.